The 32 T cell receptor beta chains in this list originate from one sample, sequenced in a study of Ad26.COV2.S vaccination and SARS-CoV-2 variants. Treatment indicated: 15 to 20 received Ad26.COV2.S at low or high dose, single or two shots; roughly five received placebo; per-sample allocation not given. Samples came from day 63 after the first vaccine or placebo injection. Here immunoSEQ multiplex PCR was the method, and the copy in TCRdb shows in-frame clones only, minus some. Here the sample spans under 600,000 clones, nearly 90% being singletons. The sequences come from peripheral blood, collected in a trial of Ad26.COV2.S vaccine versus placebo. These receptors were obtained from a person between 18 and 59 years old who received the Ad26.COV2.S COVID-19 vaccine or a placebo.

V usage is TRBV25-1 and J usage is TRBJ1-6; the D gene is possibly TRBD1 (5 bases). The germline gives CDR1 MGHDK, CDR2 SYGVNS. V was pared by 7 bases and J by 6 bases, with 10 bases between. The CDR3 is 13 amino acids. Here the CDR3 reads CASTTGFNSPLHF. CDR3 nucleotides: TGTGCCAGCACCACAGGATTTAATTCACCCCTCCACTTT.

This clone was detected only once. This chain connects TRBV2 to TRBJ2-7, with TRBD2 matching over 8 bases. The CDR3 is 15 amino acids. The V gene end was trimmed by 2 bases and the J gene end by 2 bases; junction bases not matched to a gene: 5. Germline V lookup: CDR1 SNHLY, CDR2 FYNNEI. DNA for the CDR3: TGTGCCAGCAGTGAATTAGTCGGGAGGGCCTACGAGCAGTACTTC. Translating it yields CASSELVGRAYEQYF.

V is TRBV30 and J is TRBJ1-6; no definite D call. Looked up from germline, CDR1 is GTSNPN and CDR2 is SVGIG (reference sequence). Trimming took 3 bases from V and 0 from J, leaving 6 bases between them. This CDR3 spans 14 amino acids. CDR3 sequence: CAWSSLSYNSPLHF. CDR3 in DNA: TGTGCCTGGAGCAGTCTCTCCTATAATTCACCCCTCCACTTT.

The chain is built from TRBV5-1 and TRBJ2-1; 10 bases are shared with TRBD1. From germline, CDR1 is SGHRS and CDR2 YFSETQ. J gave up 4 bases and V 4 bases, and 11 bases lay outside the gene matches. CDR3 size: 17 residues. This CDR3 is CASSPVPGTGEYNEQFF. CDR3 nucleotides: TGCGCCAGCAGCCCGGTACCTGGGACAGGGGAATACAATGAGCAGTTCTTC. The variable domain in full, completed from reference TRBV5-1 and TRBJ2-1, reads KAGVTQTPRYLIKTRGQQVTLSCSPISGHRSVSWYQQTPGQGLQFLFEYFSETQRNKGNFPGRFSGRQFSNSRSEMNVSTLELGDSALYLCASSPVPGTGEYNEQFFGPGTRLTVL.

This clone has just a few counts. This specimen includes other DNA sequences encoding the same CDR3. The gene calls are TRBV5-1 and TRBJ2-1, with a tentative D call TRBD2 (6 bases). The CDR3 sequence is 15 residues long. V was clipped by 0 bases and J by 0 bases, with 7 bases between them. The germline V gene has CDR1 SGHRS and CDR2 YFSETQ. Here the CDR3 reads CASSLDGSSYNEQFF. CDR3 sequence (DNA): TGCGCCAGCAGCTTGGACGGGAGCTCCTACAATGAGCAGTTCTTC.

V is TRBV9 and J is TRBJ2-2, with D perhaps TRBD2 (5 bases). Germline CDR1 reads SGDLS; CDR2 reads YYNGEE. This CDR3 is built from 15 residues. Deletions cut 1 base from V and 0 bases from J, with 7 bases between. Here the CDR3 DNA reads TGTGCCAGCAGCGTATTCGGGACGAACACCGGGGAGCTGTTTTTT. Amino acids: CASSVFGTNTGELFF.

J is TRBJ2-1 and V is TRBV6-5; D not resolved. This CDR3 has 11 residues. V lost 6 bases and J lost 14, with 14 bases in between. Germline V gene data show CDR1 as MNHEY and CDR2 as SVGAGI. The CDR3 nucleotides read TGTGCCAGCAGCCGAGCCATCGAGGAGTTCTTC. It translates to CASSRAIEEFF.

CDR3 in amino acids: CASSTGVEGNYGYTF. The CDR3 nucleotides read TGTGCCAGTAGTACAGGGGTGGAGGGGAACTATGGCTACACCTTC. The J gene is TRBJ1-2, the V gene TRBV19; D is perhaps TRBD1 (6 bases). This CDR3 spans 15 amino acids. V gave up 4 bases and J gave up 2 bases, with 14 bases separating them. Germline V gene sequence: CDR1 LNHDA, CDR2 SQIVND (reference sequence).

This clone was counted once. This chain uses TRBV6-1 with TRBJ2-4; a weak D match, TRBD1 (6 bases). Trimming left V 4 bases short and J 0 bases short, with 13 bases between. The CDR3 extends over 16 amino acids. Germline V gene sequence: CDR1 MNHNS, CDR2 SASEGT. This CDR3 reads CASSGRDMLAKNIQYF. The CDR3 DNA reads TGTGCCAGCAGTGGTCGGGACATGTTAGCCAAAAACATTCAGTACTTC.

The chain has TRBV4-1 and TRBJ1-1; 7 bases are shared with TRBD1. Germline V gene data show CDR1 as MGHRA and CDR2 as YSYEKL. The CDR3 loop spans 16 amino acids. The ends lost 2 bases at V and 4 bases at J; junction bases unmatched: 10. Here the CDR3 reads CASSQMVRGRGTEAFF. CDR3 DNA sequence: TGCGCCAGCAGCCAAATGGTGAGGGGGCGGGGCACTGAAGCTTTCTTT.

In this sample, this clone turned up once. The rearrangement links TRBV11-2 to TRBJ1-4, with 8 nucleotides matching TRBD1. V lost 4 bases and J lost 8; bases outside the gene matches: 6. CDR3 length equals 14 residues. Germline CDR1 and CDR2: SGHAT and FQNNGV. CDR3 nucleotide sequence: TGTGCCAGCAGCTGGGGACAGGCGAGGGAAAAACTGTTTTTT. Amino acids: CASSWGQAREKLFF.

The table lists this clone with a few counts. This rearrangement joins TRBV19 to TRBJ1-1, with no clear D. Deletions cut 6 bases from V and 4 bases from J, with 12 bases between. The CDR3 loop spans 13 amino acids. CDR1 LNHDA and CDR2 SQIVND come from the germline V gene (reference sequence). The CDR3 loop reads CASRQSRATEAFF. The CDR3 DNA reads as TGTGCCAGTAGGCAAAGCAGAGCCACTGAAGCTTTCTTT.

The V call is TRBV7-3, the J call TRBJ2-5; 7 bases fit TRBD2. The V gene end was trimmed by 4 bases and the J gene end by 2 bases; junction bases not matched to a gene: 4. The germline CDR1 and CDR2 sequences are SGHTA and FQGTGA. There are 14 residues in the CDR3. As DNA, the CDR3 is TGTGCCAGCAGCTCCATAGCGGGTCAAGAGACCCAGTACTTC. Amino acids: CASSSIAGQETQYF. Based on the CDR3 plus reference TRBV7-3 and TRBJ2-5, the full variable domain is GAGVSQTPSNKVTEKGKYVELRCDPISGHTALYWYRQSLGQGPEFLIYFQGTGAADDSGLPNDRFFAVRPEGSVSTLKIQRTERGDSAVYLCASSSIAGQETQYFGPGTRLLVL.

The genes are TRBV11-2 and TRBJ2-7, with TRBD1 matching over 7 bases. Germline V gives CDR1 SGHAT, CDR2 FQNNGV. This CDR3 contains 14 residues. V was clipped by 5 bases and J by 2 bases; unmatched bases: 6. In DNA, the CDR3 is TGTGCCAGCAGCGTTACCGGGACAGCCTACGAGCAGTACTTC. Encoded protein: CASSVTGTAYEQYF.

V and J are TRBV7-3 and TRBJ1-1; D perhaps matches TRBD1 (5 bases). Between the trimmed V and J ends, which lost 4 bases and 7 bases, there was a span of 13 bases. The CDR3 runs to 13 residues. Germline CDR1 SGHTA, CDR2 FQGTGA. The CDR3 DNA reads TGTGCCAGCAGCTCCCAGGGTCTCGGTGAAGCTTTCTTT. Protein sequence: CASSSQGLGEAFF.

The chain links TRBV5-1 to TRBJ2-6, with D hard to call. The CDR3 covers 14 residues. Germline values: CDR1 SGHRS, CDR2 YFSETQ. V lost 2 bases and J lost 2, with 5 bases in between. The CDR3 here is CASSLIPGANVLTF. The DNA for the CDR3 is TGCGCCAGCAGCTTAATCCCTGGGGCCAACGTCCTGACTTTC.

The rearrangement uses TRBV14 and TRBJ2-7; no clear D gene. The germline gives CDR1 SGHDN, CDR2 FVKESK. This CDR3 contains 11 residues. V lost 3 bases and J 4 bases, leaving 4 bases between the germline ends. The CDR3, as DNA: TGTGCCAGCAGCCACTCATACGAGCAGTACTTC. Its translation is CASSHSYEQYF.

About this clone itself: At one end, the junction sequence differs from germline, possibly due to a read error. The V gene is TRBV7-7, the J gene TRBJ2-3, with TRBD2 identical over 8 bases. The CDR3 runs to 14 residues. In germline, CDR1 is SSHAT, CDR2 FNYEAQ (reference sequence). CDR3 DNA: TGTGCTAGCAGCCCCAGCGGGAGTACAGATACGCAGTATTTT. The encoded protein is CASSPSGSTDTQYF.

The J gene is TRBJ1-1, the V gene TRBV20-1; D remains ambiguous. Deletions cut 4 bases from V and 6 bases from J, with 3 bases between. The germline CDR1 and CDR2 sequences are DFQATT and SNEGSKA (reference sequence). This CDR3 contains 9 residues. CDR3 DNA sequence: TGCAGTGCTAATCCTGAAGCTTTCTTT. Its translation: CSANPEAFF.

The chain has TRBV30 and TRBJ1-2; the match to TRBD1 covers 7 bases. Per germline, CDR1 GTSNPN and CDR2 SVGIG (reference sequence). Losses at the gene ends were 5 bases for V and 2 bases for J; bases not matched to a gene: 14. The CDR3 totals 16 residues. CDR3 in amino acids: CAWRQRGTDLNYGYTF. The CDR3 region has the DNA TGTGCCTGGCGCCAAAGAGGGACAGACCTCAACTATGGCTACACCTTC.

The chain employs TRBV7-2 and TRBJ2-7, with TRBD1 matching 7 bases. Germline CDR1 is SGHTA and CDR2 is FQGNSA. The J segment lost 0 bases and the V segment lost 4 bases, leaving 6 bases of the junction unmatched. The CDR3 loop spans 15 amino acids. The DNA for the CDR3 is TGTGCCAGCAGCTCGGGACAGTGGAGCTCCTACGAGCAGTACTTC. Amino acids: CASSSGQWSSYEQYF.

The chain combines TRBV5-1 with TRBJ2-7; D not resolved. Trimming left V 5 bases short and J 4 bases short, with 22 bases between. This CDR3 comprises 16 residues. Germline V gene sequence: CDR1 SGHRS, CDR2 YFSETQ. In DNA, the CDR3 is TGCGCCAGCAGGGGTGGGCGGACCGAAGACTTGTACGAGCAGTACTTC. Residues: CASRGGRTEDLYEQYF.

The J gene is TRBJ1-5, the V gene TRBV2; 8 bases align to TRBD1. CDR3 length equals 14 residues. With V trimmed by 6 bases and J by 5 bases, 6 bases remained unmatched. Germline loops: CDR1 SNHLY, CDR2 FYNNEI. The CDR3 coding sequence is TGTGCCAGCAGCGGACAGGGATCGCATCAGCCCCAGCATTTT. This gives the protein CASSGQGSHQPQHF.

The CDR3 nucleotides read TGTGCCAGCAGCTTGTCTGTGGGGTTAGACTACAATGAGCAGTTCTTC. Amino acid sequence: CASSLSVGLDYNEQFF. The J gene is TRBJ2-1, the V gene TRBV5-4; D is uncertain. Germline V gene lookup returns CDR1 SGHNT and CDR2 YYREEE (reference sequence). This CDR3 region has 16 residues. V gave up 1 base and J gave up 3 bases, with 14 bases separating them.

In its sample, this clone was seen a few times. This rearrangement joins TRBV6-5 to TRBJ2-7; TRBD2 matches at 9 bases. V trimming: 2 bases; J trimming: 1 base; junction bases outside the gene matches: 3. Germline assignment: CDR1 MNHEY and CDR2 SVGAGI. The CDR3 consists of 15 residues. The CDR3 protein is CASSYRTSASYEQYF. In DNA, the CDR3 is TGTGCCAGCAGTTACCGGACTAGCGCTTCCTACGAGCAGTACTTC.

CDR3 amino acids: CASSQDPKRGANEQFF. The CDR3 region has the DNA TGCGCCAGCAGCCAAGACCCGAAACGGGGTGCCAATGAGCAGTTCTTC. The gene calls are TRBV4-3 and TRBJ2-1, with a possible D match to TRBD2 (5 bases). Per germline, CDR1 LGHNA and CDR2 YSLEER. Trimming took 0 bases from V and 6 from J, leaving 15 bases between them. The CDR3 has 16 residues.

A single count supports this clone. The rearrangement joins TRBV7-9 to TRBJ1-5; no reliable D call. Germline lookup yields CDR1 SEHNR and CDR2 FQNEAQ (reference sequence). The CDR3 is made up of 12 amino acids. V shed 6 bases and J shed 5 bases, with 8 bases lying between them. The CDR3 region has the DNA TGTGCCAGCAGTTCTACAGATCAGCCCCAGCATTTT. Translating gives CASSSTDQPQHF.

V and J are TRBV2 and TRBJ2-7, with 7 bases fitting TRBD2. V shed 4 bases, J shed 2 bases, and the junction held 5 bases outside the gene matches. This CDR3 region has 14 residues. Per the germline V gene, CDR1 is SNHLY and CDR2 is FYNNEI. Written as DNA, the CDR3 is TGTGCCAGCAGTGTTGCGGGAGCCACCTACGAGCAGTACTTC. Translation gives CASSVAGATYEQYF.

J is TRBJ2-1 and V is TRBV7-9; D gene ambiguous. This CDR3 contains 13 residues. V was shortened by 7 bases and J by 4 bases, with 11 bases between the two germline ends. Looked up from germline, CDR1 is SEHNR and CDR2 is FQNEAQ (reference sequence). The CDR3 reads CASNLDEYNEQFF. The CDR3 coding sequence is TGTGCCAGCAACCTAGACGAGTACAATGAGCAGTTCTTC.

This chain joins TRBV5-1 and TRBJ2-7; D is possibly TRBD1 or TRBD2 (7 bases each). CDR1 SGHRS and CDR2 YFSETQ come from the germline V gene. V was trimmed by 0 bases and J by 2 bases, leaving 12 bases between them. This CDR3 region has 15 residues. CDR3 in DNA: TGCGCCAGCAGCTTGGACAGGGGAGGGCCCTACGAGCAGTACTTC. This encodes CASSLDRGGPYEQYF.

This chain joins TRBV4-1 and TRBJ1-4; no clear D gene. The germline V gene has CDR1 MGHRA and CDR2 YSYEKL. V was cut by 8 bases and J by 0 bases, with 13 bases left in between. This CDR3 is built from 15 residues. CDR3 region: CASAPTSATNEKLFF. As DNA, the CDR3 is TGCGCCAGCGCCCCGACGTCTGCAACTAATGAAAAACTGTTTTTT.

The chain uses TRBV7-8 and TRBJ1-2, with D possibly matching TRBD1 (5 bases). Trimming took 4 bases from V and 3 from J, leaving 24 bases between them. Germline V CDR1 and CDR2: SGHVS, FQNEAQ. This CDR3 contains 18 residues. CDR3 protein: CASSSKRPGLRSDYGYTF. In nucleotides, the CDR3 is TGTGCCAGCAGCTCAAAACGACCGGGACTCAGGTCGGACTATGGCTACACCTTC.